Listed below are T cell receptor beta chains from one sample, sequenced in a study of cytomegalovirus exposure and HLA in healthy donors. Sequencing used immunoSEQ multiplex PCR; TCRdb keeps in-frame clones, though not all of them. The sample has about 98,000 clones, about 80% seen once; the top ten hold 9.5% to 12%. The sequenced sample consisted of PBMCs. The receptor set was obtained from a man between 18 and 29 years old in good health and CMV-seropositive. The conserved cysteine and the conserved F or W are not part of the CDR3 here. The order of the fields is CDR3 protein, J gene, V gene, CDR3 length.

CDR3 protein: ASSWTGLAAYEQY
J gene: TRBJ2-7
V gene: TRBV27
CDR3 length: 13

CDR3 protein: ASSTGQGAEEQY
J gene: TRBJ2-7
V gene: TRBV19
CDR3 length: 12

CDR3 protein: ASSTGTRVTGELF
J gene: TRBJ2-2
V gene: TRBV7-2
CDR3 length: 13

CDR3 protein: ASSLVAPGETQY
J gene: TRBJ2-5
V gene: TRBV7-9
CDR3 length: 12

CDR3 protein: ASSLDGINYEQY
J gene: TRBJ2-7
V gene: TRBV5-5
CDR3 length: 12

CDR3 protein: ASSLSGGAAQETQY
J gene: TRBJ2-5
V gene: TRBV7-3
CDR3 length: 14

CDR3 protein: ASSQDPRGPDTQY
J gene: TRBJ2-3
V gene: TRBV4-2
CDR3 length: 13

CDR3 protein: ASSLAAEQY
J gene: TRBJ2-7
V gene: TRBV28
CDR3 length: 9

CDR3 protein: ASSSSLLNTEAF
J gene: TRBJ1-1
V gene: TRBV6-5
CDR3 length: 12

CDR3 protein: ASSPEEGAEAF
J gene: TRBJ1-1
V gene: TRBV27
CDR3 length: 11

CDR3 protein: ASSPGGGGNTIY
J gene: TRBJ1-3
V gene: TRBV4-1
CDR3 length: 12

CDR3 protein: ASSARREGGITDTQY
J gene: TRBJ2-3
V gene: TRBV9
CDR3 length: 15

CDR3 protein: ASSPNTFISGNTIY
J gene: TRBJ1-3
V gene: TRBV18
CDR3 length: 14

CDR3 protein: AWSGSGLTDTQY
J gene: TRBJ2-3
V gene: TRBV30
CDR3 length: 12

CDR3 protein: ASKDRGYYGYT
J gene: TRBJ1-2
V gene: TRBV28
CDR3 length: 11

CDR3 protein: AWSVMAVQY
J gene: TRBJ2-7
V gene: TRBV30
CDR3 length: 9

CDR3 protein: ASSGGLT
J gene: TRBJ1-1
V gene: TRBV5-8
CDR3 length: 7

CDR3 protein: ASSPQSGRGTGELF
J gene: TRBJ2-2
V gene: TRBV18
CDR3 length: 14

CDR3 protein: ASSRTLNTEAF
J gene: TRBJ1-1
V gene: TRBV11-3
CDR3 length: 11

CDR3 protein: ASNSGVSGNTIY
J gene: TRBJ1-3
V gene: TRBV6-5
CDR3 length: 12

CDR3 protein: ASRRLAGGYEQY
J gene: TRBJ2-7
V gene: TRBV6-5
CDR3 length: 12

CDR3 protein: ASSPPAGENYGYT
J gene: TRBJ1-2
V gene: TRBV6-5
CDR3 length: 13

CDR3 protein: ASRQQGGRTEAF
J gene: TRBJ1-1
V gene: TRBV6-5
CDR3 length: 12

CDR3 protein: ACWGGRGNTIY
J gene: TRBJ1-3
V gene: TRBV2
CDR3 length: 11

CDR3 protein: ASSYKRTGVETQY
J gene: TRBJ2-5
V gene: TRBV6-6
CDR3 length: 13

CDR3 protein: ASPRERGGPEETQY
J gene: TRBJ2-5
V gene: TRBV2
CDR3 length: 14

CDR3 protein: ASSLGRDRTF
J gene: TRBJ2-1
V gene: TRBV5-6
CDR3 length: 10

CDR3 protein: AWSAGQGNQPQH
J gene: TRBJ1-5
V gene: TRBV30
CDR3 length: 12

CDR3 protein: ATATSGGPTYEQY
J gene: TRBJ2-7
V gene: TRBV19
CDR3 length: 13

CDR3 protein: ASSEAGVPSTDTQY
J gene: TRBJ2-3
V gene: TRBV6-1
CDR3 length: 14

CDR3 protein: ASSPTRDRGYEQY
J gene: TRBJ2-7
V gene: TRBV4-1
CDR3 length: 13

CDR3 protein: ASSSHRVVYGYT
J gene: TRBJ1-2
V gene: TRBV28
CDR3 length: 12

CDR3 protein: ASPPRGQGTDTQY
J gene: TRBJ2-3
V gene: TRBV7-2
CDR3 length: 13

CDR3 protein: ASSTRAGGSTDTQY
J gene: TRBJ2-3
V gene: TRBV19
CDR3 length: 14

CDR3 protein: ASSLARDSSNEQF
J gene: TRBJ2-1
V gene: TRBV28
CDR3 length: 13

CDR3 protein: ASSFSRPTNEKLF
J gene: TRBJ1-4
V gene: TRBV27
CDR3 length: 13

CDR3 protein: ASSFDLRDRTFEQY
J gene: TRBJ2-7
V gene: TRBV28
CDR3 length: 14

CDR3 protein: AWSYRDRTYEQY
J gene: TRBJ2-7
V gene: TRBV30
CDR3 length: 12

CDR3 protein: VRSLAAGDTEAF
J gene: TRBJ1-1
V gene: TRBV7-5
CDR3 length: 12

CDR3 protein: ATGGKVSRNEQF
J gene: TRBJ2-1
V gene: TRBV2
CDR3 length: 12

CDR3 protein: ASSLRGTGTGFQPQH
J gene: TRBJ1-5
V gene: TRBV7-2
CDR3 length: 15

CDR3 protein: AISEAQNQPQH
J gene: TRBJ1-5
V gene: TRBV10-3
CDR3 length: 11

CDR3 protein: ASSLYRDSYEQY
J gene: TRBJ2-7
V gene: TRBV5-1
CDR3 length: 12

CDR3 protein: ASSRQTSGVQETQY
J gene: TRBJ2-5
V gene: TRBV5-4
CDR3 length: 14

CDR3 protein: ASSLDTGYYNEQF
J gene: TRBJ2-1
V gene: TRBV13
CDR3 length: 13

CDR3 protein: ASSYSTGGKAEAF
J gene: TRBJ1-1
V gene: TRBV6-5
CDR3 length: 13

CDR3 protein: ASTSTDREVGGYT
J gene: TRBJ1-2
V gene: TRBV28
CDR3 length: 13

CDR3 protein: ASSVEGRAGANVLT
J gene: TRBJ2-6
V gene: TRBV9
CDR3 length: 14

CDR3 protein: AWAGTGNTGELF
J gene: TRBJ2-2
V gene: TRBV30
CDR3 length: 12

CDR3 protein: ASSFRRERTDTQY
J gene: TRBJ2-3
V gene: TRBV5-1
CDR3 length: 13

CDR3 protein: ASSLSGTGFEQY
J gene: .
V gene: TRBV28
CDR3 length: 12

CDR3 protein: ASERGLSGANVLT
J gene: TRBJ2-6
V gene: TRBV2
CDR3 length: 13

CDR3 protein: ASDRGGEQF
J gene: TRBJ2-1
V gene: TRBV30
CDR3 length: 9

CDR3 protein: ASRATRAGVNYGYT
J gene: TRBJ1-2
V gene: TRBV28
CDR3 length: 14

CDR3 protein: ASEAGVGAYEQY
J gene: TRBJ2-7
V gene: TRBV6-1
CDR3 length: 12

CDR3 protein: SVEDNREYYGYT
J gene: TRBJ1-2
V gene: TRBV29-1
CDR3 length: 12

CDR3 protein: ASSVLSGNNEQF
J gene: TRBJ2-1
V gene: TRBV6-4
CDR3 length: 12

CDR3 protein: SVEDIGGSTDTQY
J gene: TRBJ2-3
V gene: TRBV29-1
CDR3 length: 13